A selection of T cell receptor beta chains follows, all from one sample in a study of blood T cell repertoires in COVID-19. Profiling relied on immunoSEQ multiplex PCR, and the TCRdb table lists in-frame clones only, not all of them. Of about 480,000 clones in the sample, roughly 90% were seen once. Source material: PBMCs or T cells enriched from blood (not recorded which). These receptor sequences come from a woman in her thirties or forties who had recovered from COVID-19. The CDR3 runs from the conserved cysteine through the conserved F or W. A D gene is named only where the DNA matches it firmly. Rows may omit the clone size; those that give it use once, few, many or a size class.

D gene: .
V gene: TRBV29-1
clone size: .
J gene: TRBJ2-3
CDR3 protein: CSVGIASATTDTQYF
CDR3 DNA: TGCAGCGTTGGAATCGCTAGCGCGACCACAGATACGCAGTATTTT

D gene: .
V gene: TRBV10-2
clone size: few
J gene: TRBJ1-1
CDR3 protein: CASGGREAFF
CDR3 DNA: TGCGCCAGTGGCGGGCGTGAAGCTTTCTTT

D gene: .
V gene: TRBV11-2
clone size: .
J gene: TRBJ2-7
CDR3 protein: CASSLDDVLIGYEQYF
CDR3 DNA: TGTGCCAGCAGCTTAGATGACGTACTAATCGGCTACGAGCAGTACTTC

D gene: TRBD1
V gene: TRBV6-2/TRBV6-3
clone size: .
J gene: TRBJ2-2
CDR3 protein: CASSYYGQGVLGTGELFF
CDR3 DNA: TGTGCCAGCAGTTACTACGGCCAGGGGGTATTAGGCACCGGGGAGCTGTTTTTT

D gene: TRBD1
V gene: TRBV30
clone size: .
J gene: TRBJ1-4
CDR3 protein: CAWSVLVRGKEKLFF
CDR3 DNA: TGTGCCTGGAGTGTACTTGTCAGGGGGAAAGAAAAACTGTTTTTT

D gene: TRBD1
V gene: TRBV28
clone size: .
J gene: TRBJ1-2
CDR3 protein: CASSLTGGVYGYTF
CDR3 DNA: TGTGCCAGCAGTCTTACAGGGGGCGTTTATGGCTACACCTTC

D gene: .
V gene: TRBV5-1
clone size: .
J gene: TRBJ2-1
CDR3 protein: CASSFRGARYNEQFF
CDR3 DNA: TGCGCCAGCAGCTTCCGGGGGGCGCGCTACAATGAGCAGTTCTTC

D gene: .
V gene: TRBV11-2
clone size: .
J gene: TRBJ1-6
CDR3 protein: CASSSQGYNSPLHF
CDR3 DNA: TGTGCCAGCAGCTCGCAGGGTTATAATTCACCCCTCCACTTT

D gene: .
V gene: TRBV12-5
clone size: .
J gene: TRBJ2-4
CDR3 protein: CASGLERRVALRLGTKNIQYF
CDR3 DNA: TGTGCTAGTGGTTTGGAGCGCAGGGTGGCGTTGCGTCTGGGGACCAAAAACATTCAGTACTTC

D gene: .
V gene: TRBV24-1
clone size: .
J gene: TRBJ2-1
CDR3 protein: CATGGSGAEQFF
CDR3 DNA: TGTGCCACCGGTGGTTCCGGAGCTGAGCAGTTCTTC

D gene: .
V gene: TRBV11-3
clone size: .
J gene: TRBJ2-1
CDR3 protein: CASSLSGRYNEQFF
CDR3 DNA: TGTGCCAGCAGCCTTAGCGGACGGTACAATGAGCAGTTCTTC

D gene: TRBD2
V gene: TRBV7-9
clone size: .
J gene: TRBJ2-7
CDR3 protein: CASSLREGIEQYF
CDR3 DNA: TGTGCCAGCAGCTTGAGGGAGGGAATCGAGCAGTACTTC

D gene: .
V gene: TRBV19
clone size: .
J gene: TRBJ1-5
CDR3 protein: CASSILGGGNQPQHF
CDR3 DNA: TGTGCCAGTAGTATCTTGGGGGGGGGCAATCAGCCCCAGCATTTT

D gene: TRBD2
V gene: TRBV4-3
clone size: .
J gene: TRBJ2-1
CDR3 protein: CASSQEPPLAGGVNEQFF
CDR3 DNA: TGCGCCAGCAGCCAAGAACCCCCTTTGGCGGGAGGAGTCAATGAGCAGTTCTTC

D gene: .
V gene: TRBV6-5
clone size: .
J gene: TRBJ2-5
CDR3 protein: CASRAGVVSETQYF
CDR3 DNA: TGTGCCAGCAGAGCAGGGGTAGTTTCGGAGACCCAGTACTTC